The 16 T cell receptor beta chains given below trace back to one sample, sequenced in a study of T cell repertoires in cytomegalovirus infection. Each CDR3 protein gets one entry after TCRdb re-called the reads with MiXCR. The sample holds around 740,000 distinct CDR3 sequences, under 40% seen once. Sequencing was done on a sample of PBMCs. The receptors here all came from a human donor in good health (CMV status not recorded). Some clones in this sample may be carry-over from other donors' samples.

The chain is built from TRBV15 and TRBJ1-2; no firm D call. V lost 1 base and J 8 bases, leaving 17 bases between the germline ends. CDR1 LNHNV and CDR2 YYDKDF come from the germline V gene (reference sequence). The CDR3 spans 15 residues. This CDR3 is CATSRGLVDPSGYTF. The CDR3 DNA follows: TGTGCCACCAGCAGAGGGTTGGTGGATCCATCCGGCTACACCTTC.

This clonotype was counted only a few times. CDR3 region: CASSVRQGGADTQYF. Here the CDR3 DNA reads TGTGCCAGCAGCGTTAGACAGGGGGGCGCAGATACGCAGTATTTT. This chain uses TRBV9 with TRBJ2-3; 9 bases agree with TRBD1. V lost 2 bases to trimming and J lost 4 bases; unmatched junction nucleotides: 5. Germline assignment: CDR1 SGDLS and CDR2 YYNGEE. The CDR3 spans 15 residues.

The chain joins TRBV6-6 to TRBJ1-1, with a tentative D call TRBD1 (6 bases). Trimming shortened V by 1 base and J by 6 bases, and 15 bases separated the two germline ends. Germline V gene data show CDR1 as MNHNY and CDR2 as SVGAGI (reference sequence). The CDR3 has 15 residues. The chain's CDR3 is CASSYLRGGSAEAFF. The CDR3 DNA follows: TGTGCCAGCAGTTACTTAAGGGGGGGTAGCGCTGAAGCTTTCTTT.

J is TRBJ1-5 and V is TRBV12-5; 8 bases line up with TRBD1. Germline trimming cut 6 bases from V and 3 bases from J; bases unmatched to any gene: 19. The CDR3 has 19 residues. Germline V CDR1 and CDR2: LGHNT, FRNRAP. The CDR3 DNA reads as TGTGCTAGTGGCCAACCACATAGTCGGACAGGGTGTCCCAATCAGCCCCAGCATTTT. Translated, it gives CASGQPHSRTGCPNQPQHF.

This clonotype was counted many times. The V gene is TRBV28, the J gene TRBJ2-7; no reliable D call. In germline, CDR1 is MDHEN, CDR2 SYDVKM. The ends were cut back, 4 bases at V and 3 bases at J, with 4 bases in the middle. The CDR3 runs to 11 residues. The CDR3 DNA follows: TGTGCCAGCAGTTATTTCTACGAGCAGTACTTC. This translates into CASSYFYEQYF.

Comment on this clonotype: An end of the junction does not agree with germline; a read error may underlie this. In DNA form, the CDR3 reads TGTGCCAGCACCTTAACTGGACAGCCGAACACTGAAGCTTTCTTT. This sequence encodes CASTLTGQPNTEAFF. The chain employs TRBV7-2 and TRBJ1-1; perhaps TRBD1 as D (6 bases). This CDR3 is 15 amino acids long. From germline, CDR1 is SGHTA and CDR2 FQGNSA.

In this sample, this clonotype turned up a few times. The chain employs TRBV18 and TRBJ1-5, with TRBD1 matching over 8 bases. Germline CDR1 and CDR2: KGHSH and LQKENI. This CDR3 spans 16 amino acids. With V trimmed by 2 bases and J by 7 bases, 10 bases remained unmatched. The CDR3 region is CASSPGDRGRGQPQHF. As DNA, the CDR3 is TGTGCCAGCTCACCAGGCGACAGGGGACGGGGGCAGCCCCAGCATTTT.

In its sample, this clonotype was seen many times. The rearrangement links TRBV7-6 to TRBJ2-2; the D gene could be TRBD1 or TRBD2 (6 bases each). Germline assignment: CDR1 SGHVS and CDR2 FNYEAQ. V was clipped by 2 bases and J by 2 bases, with 18 bases between them. The CDR3 loop spans 18 amino acids. CDR3 coding DNA: TGTGCCAGCAGCTTAAAGCTGGAGGGGGGCCCTAACACCGGGGAGCTGTTTTTT. The encoded protein is CASSLKLEGGPNTGELFF.

Ten or more counts support this clonotype. The chain carries TRBV7-8 and TRBJ2-1; TRBD1 might be the D (6 bases). CDR3 length: 17 amino acids. The V gene's germline CDR1 is SGHVS and CDR2 FQNEAQ. Trimming pared 0 bases from V and 2 bases from J, leaving 14 bases between. The CDR3 DNA follows: TGTGCCAGCAGCTTAGCGAAGGGGGTTGGCGCCTACAATGAGCAGTTCTTC. As protein: CASSLAKGVGAYNEQFF.

V gene TRBV7-2 combines with J gene TRBJ2-1; possibly TRBD2 for D (6 bases). Trimming removed 6 bases at V and 10 bases at J, with 19 bases between. Germline values: CDR1 SGHTA, CDR2 FQGNSA. The CDR3 is made up of 14 amino acids. CDR3 sequence: CASSSTGRGWEQFF. CDR3 nucleotide sequence: TGTGCCAGCAGTTCAACCGGTCGGGGGTGGGAGCAGTTCTTC.

This clonotype has more than one count but fewer than ten. This chain uses TRBV7-2 with TRBJ1-5; D may be TRBD1 (6 bases). The CDR3 sequence is 15 residues long. Germline V gene data show CDR1 as SGHTA and CDR2 as FQGNSA. The V end lost 5 bases, the J end lost 3 bases, and 14 bases lay between the germline ends. For the CDR3, the DNA is TGTGCCAGCAGCCGGGGCGGGGGCTACAATCAGCCCCAGCATTTT. Encoded protein: CASSRGGGYNQPQHF.

V usage is TRBV28 and J usage is TRBJ1-2, with TRBD1 identical over 11 bases. CDR1 MDHEN and CDR2 SYDVKM come from the germline V gene. The junction had 6 bases not matched to a gene; V was cut back by 2 bases and J by 4 bases. This CDR3 spans 16 amino acids. The CDR3 coding sequence is TGTGCCAGCAGTTTACCTCCGGGACAGGGGGGCTATGGCTACACCTTC. It specifies CASSLPPGQGGYGYTF.

The chain uses TRBV7-6 and TRBJ2-5, with D maybe TRBD2 (5 bases). Deletions cut 2 bases from V and 1 base from J, with 20 bases between. CDR1 and CDR2 from the germline V gene are SGHVS and FNYEAQ. This CDR3 spans 18 amino acids. CDR3 in amino acids: CASSLPEERGVIQETQYF. CDR3 nucleotides: TGTGCCAGCAGCTTACCTGAAGAACGGGGTGTTATCCAAGAGACCCAGTACTTC.

The chain recombines TRBV6-1 with TRBJ2-1; D might be TRBD2 (5 bases). Deletions cut 4 bases from V and 10 bases from J, with 5 bases between. The CDR3 consists of 10 residues. Germline CDR1 reads MNHNS; CDR2 reads SASEGT. Here the CDR3 DNA reads TGTGCCAGCAGTGTAGCGGAGCAGTTCTTC. Protein sequence: CASSVAEQFF.

This sequence joins TRBV28 and TRBJ2-7; D might be TRBD1 or TRBD2, each matching 5 bases. The V gene's germline CDR1 is MDHEN and CDR2 SYDVKM. The CDR3 is 13 amino acids. V lost 7 bases to trimming and J lost 9 bases, with 19 bases between them. The CDR3 reads CASTIGVREGQYF. CDR3 DNA: TGTGCCAGCACTATAGGGGTTCGTGAGGGGCAGTACTTC. Filled out from reference TRBV28 and TRBJ2-7, the complete variable domain reads DVKVTQSSRYLVKRTGEKVFLECVQDMDHENMFWYRQDPGLGLRLIYFSYDVKMKEKGDIPEGYSVSREKKERFSLILESASTNQTSMYLCASTIGVREGQYFGPGTRLTVT.

Concerning this clonotype: The CDR3 ends on some other residue instead of the conserved phenylalanine or tryptophan, so this is likely a read error. The V call is TRBV6-4, the J call TRBJ2-5, with 7 bases that match TRBD1. Germline V CDR1 and CDR2: MRHNA, SNTAGT. With 0 bases clipped from V and 4 bases from J, the junction kept 11 bases outside the gene matches. This CDR3 region has 17 residues. This chain's CDR3 is CASSDSPPQGLGETQYL. The CDR3 coding sequence is TGTGCCAGCAGTGACTCCCCCCCACAGGGGTTGGGAGAGACCCAGTACTTA.